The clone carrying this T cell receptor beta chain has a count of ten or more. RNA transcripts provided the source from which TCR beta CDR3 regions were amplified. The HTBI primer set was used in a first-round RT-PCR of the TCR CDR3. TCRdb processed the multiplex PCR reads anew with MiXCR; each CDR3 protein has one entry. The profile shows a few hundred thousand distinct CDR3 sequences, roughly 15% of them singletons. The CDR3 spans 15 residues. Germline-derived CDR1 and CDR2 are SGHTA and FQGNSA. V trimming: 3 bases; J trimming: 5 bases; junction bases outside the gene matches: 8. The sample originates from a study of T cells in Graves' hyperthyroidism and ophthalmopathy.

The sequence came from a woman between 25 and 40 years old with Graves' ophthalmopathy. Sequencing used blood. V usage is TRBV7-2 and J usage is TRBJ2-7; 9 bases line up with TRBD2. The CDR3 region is CASSLYSGSFDEQYF. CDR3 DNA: TGTGCCAGCAGCTTGTATAGCGGGAGTTTCGACGAGCAGTACTTC.